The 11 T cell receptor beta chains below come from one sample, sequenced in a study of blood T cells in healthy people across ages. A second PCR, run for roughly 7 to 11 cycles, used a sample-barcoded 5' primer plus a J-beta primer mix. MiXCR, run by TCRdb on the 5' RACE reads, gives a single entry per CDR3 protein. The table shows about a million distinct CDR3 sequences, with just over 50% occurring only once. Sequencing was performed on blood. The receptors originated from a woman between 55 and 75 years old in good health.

In DNA, the CDR3 is TGTGCCAGCAGCCGCCCACGCGAACTCTCTGGGGCCAACGTCCTGACTTTC. Translated, it gives CASSRPRELSGANVLTF. The J gene is TRBJ2-6, the V gene TRBV6-2 or TRBV6-3; D unclear. Germline values: CDR1 MNHEY, CDR2 SVGEGT. The CDR3 is 17 amino acids. Trimming left V 6 bases short and J 0 bases short, with 15 bases between.

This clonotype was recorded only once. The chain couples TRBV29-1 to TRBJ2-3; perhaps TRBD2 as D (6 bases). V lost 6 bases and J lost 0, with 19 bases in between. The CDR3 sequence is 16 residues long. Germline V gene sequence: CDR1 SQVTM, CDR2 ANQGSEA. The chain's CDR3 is CSVGTDGSLSTDTQYF. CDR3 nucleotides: TGCAGCGTCGGGACGGACGGGAGCCTTAGCACAGATACGCAGTATTTT.

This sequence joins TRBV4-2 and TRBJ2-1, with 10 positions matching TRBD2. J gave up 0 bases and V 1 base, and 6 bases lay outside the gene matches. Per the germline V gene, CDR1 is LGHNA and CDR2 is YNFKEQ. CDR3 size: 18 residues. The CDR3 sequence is CASSQGAGGLSSYNEQFF. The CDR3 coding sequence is TGTGCCAGCAGCCAAGGAGCGGGAGGGTTAAGCTCCTACAATGAGCAGTTCTTC.

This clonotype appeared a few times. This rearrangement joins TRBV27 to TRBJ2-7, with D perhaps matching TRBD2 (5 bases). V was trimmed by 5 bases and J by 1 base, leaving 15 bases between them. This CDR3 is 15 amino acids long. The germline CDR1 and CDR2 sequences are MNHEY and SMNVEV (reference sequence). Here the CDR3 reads CASSPLVGGSYEQYF. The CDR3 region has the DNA TGTGCCAGCAGTCCTCTCGTAGGCGGGTCCTACGAGCAGTACTTC.

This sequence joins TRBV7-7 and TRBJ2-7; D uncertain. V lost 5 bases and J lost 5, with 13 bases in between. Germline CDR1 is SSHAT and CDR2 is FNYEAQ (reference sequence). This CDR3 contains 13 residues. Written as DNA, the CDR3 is TGTGCCAGCAGCGTATCAGGCTCTGACGAGCAGTACTTC. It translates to CASSVSGSDEQYF.

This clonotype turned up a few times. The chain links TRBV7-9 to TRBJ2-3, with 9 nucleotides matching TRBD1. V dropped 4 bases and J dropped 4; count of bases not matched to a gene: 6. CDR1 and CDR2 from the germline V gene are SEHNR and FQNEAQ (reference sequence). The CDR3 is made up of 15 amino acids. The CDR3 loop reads CASSSDRGRSDTQYF. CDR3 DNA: TGTGCCAGCAGCTCGGACAGGGGCCGATCAGATACGCAGTATTTT.

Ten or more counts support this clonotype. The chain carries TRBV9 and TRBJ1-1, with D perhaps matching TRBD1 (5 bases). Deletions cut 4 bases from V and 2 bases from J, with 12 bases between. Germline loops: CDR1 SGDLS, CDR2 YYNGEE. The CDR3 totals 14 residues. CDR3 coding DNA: TGTGCCAGCAGCCCACGGGGGGGAAACACTGAAGCTTTCTTT. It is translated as CASSPRGGNTEAFF.

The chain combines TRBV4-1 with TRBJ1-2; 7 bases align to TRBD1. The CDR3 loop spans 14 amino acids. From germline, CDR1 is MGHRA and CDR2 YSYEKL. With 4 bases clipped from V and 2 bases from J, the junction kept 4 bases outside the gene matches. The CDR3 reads CASSRTQGNYGYTF. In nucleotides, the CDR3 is TGCGCCAGCAGCCGCACACAGGGGAACTATGGCTACACCTTC.

CDR3 bases: TGTGCCAGCAGCTGGGGAGACGGATCCTACGAGCAGTACTTC. As protein: CASSWGDGSYEQYF. This chain uses TRBV5-5 with TRBJ2-7, with D perhaps TRBD2 (5 bases). V was trimmed by 3 bases and J by 1 base, leaving 11 bases between them. In germline, CDR1 is SGHKS, CDR2 YYEKEE (reference sequence). CDR3 length: 14 residues.

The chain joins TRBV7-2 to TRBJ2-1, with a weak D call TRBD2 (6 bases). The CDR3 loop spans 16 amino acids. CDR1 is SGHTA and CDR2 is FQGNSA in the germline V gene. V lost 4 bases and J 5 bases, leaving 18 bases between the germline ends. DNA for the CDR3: TGTGCCAGCAGCTCCCGGGAACGGGAGATCAACAATGAGCAGTTCTTC. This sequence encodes CASSSREREINNEQFF.

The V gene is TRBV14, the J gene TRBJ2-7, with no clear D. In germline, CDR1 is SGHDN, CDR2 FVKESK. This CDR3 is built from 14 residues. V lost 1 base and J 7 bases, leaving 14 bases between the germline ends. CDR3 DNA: TGTGCCAGCAGCCAAGGCCACAGTCTTTGGGAGCAGTACTTC. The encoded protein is CASSQGHSLWEQYF.